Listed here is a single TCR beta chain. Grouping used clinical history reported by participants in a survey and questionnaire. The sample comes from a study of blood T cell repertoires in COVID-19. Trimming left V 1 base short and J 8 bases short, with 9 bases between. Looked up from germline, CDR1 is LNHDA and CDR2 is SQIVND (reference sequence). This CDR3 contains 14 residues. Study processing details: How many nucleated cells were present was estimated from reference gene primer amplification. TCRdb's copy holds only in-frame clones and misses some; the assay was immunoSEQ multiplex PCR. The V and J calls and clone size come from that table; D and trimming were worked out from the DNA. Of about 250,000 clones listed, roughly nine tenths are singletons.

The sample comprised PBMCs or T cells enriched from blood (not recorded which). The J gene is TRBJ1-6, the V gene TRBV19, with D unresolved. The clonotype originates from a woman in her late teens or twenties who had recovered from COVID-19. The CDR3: CASSIGGWDSPLHF. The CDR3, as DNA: TGTGCCAGTAGTATAGGAGGGTGGGATTCACCCCTCCACTTT.